These 27 T cell receptor beta chains came from one sample sequenced in a study of cytomegalovirus exposure and HLA in healthy donors. TCRdb keeps only in-frame clones here, not all; method: immunoSEQ multiplex PCR. The sample lists around 190,000 clones; roughly 81% were seen once. Material for sequencing was PBMCs. Source of these receptors: a woman aged 25 to 45 in good health and CMV-seronegative.

In its sample, this clone was seen a few times. CDR3 sequence (DNA): TGCGCCAGCAGCCCAGACAGGGAGTACACCTTC. Amino acid sequence: CASSPDREYTF. This chain joins TRBV5-1 and TRBJ1-2; 7 nucleotides agree with TRBD1. The CDR3 loop spans 11 amino acids. Trimming removed 4 bases from V and 11 bases from J; junction bases left unmatched: 5. Germline V gene data show CDR1 as SGHRS and CDR2 as YFSETQ.

V and J are TRBV7-6 and TRBJ2-7; 9 bases are a match to TRBD2. The germline V gene encodes CDR1 SGHVS and CDR2 FNYEAQ. The CDR3 length is 16 residues. Unmatched junction bases numbered 9, after V lost 6 bases and J lost 0 bases. The CDR3 nucleotides read TGTGCCAGCAGTCTAGGCGCGGGGGGGAGCTCCTACGAGCAGTACTTC. Translated: CASSLGAGGSSYEQYF.

The chain carries TRBV19 and TRBJ2-1; 7 bases agree with TRBD2. Per the germline V gene, CDR1 is LNHDA and CDR2 is SQIVND (reference sequence). Trimming removed 5 bases from V and 9 bases from J; junction bases left unmatched: 7. The CDR3 totals 13 residues. CDR3 nucleotides: TGTGCCAGTAGTTGGGGAGGGAGGAGTGAGCAGTTCTTC. This gives the protein CASSWGGRSEQFF.

This clone was seen at least ten times. V is TRBV6-1 and J is TRBJ1-2; 12 bases map to TRBD1. Germline V gene lookup returns CDR1 MNHNS and CDR2 SASEGT. CDR3 length equals 14 residues. V trimming: 6 bases; J trimming: 4 bases; junction bases outside the gene matches: 3. Here the CDR3 DNA reads TGTGCCAGCAGGCGGGACAGGGGGCTCTATGGCTACACCTTC. Translating gives CASRRDRGLYGYTF.

The count of this clone is one. The V and J genes are TRBV5-4 and TRBJ2-1; 11 positions agree with TRBD2. The V and J ends lost 0 bases and 7 bases, in that order; junction bases with no gene match: 6. The CDR3 consists of 16 residues. CDR1 is SGHNT and CDR2 is YYREEE in the germline V gene (reference sequence). CDR3 coding DNA: TGTGCCAGCAGCTTGGGACTAGCGGGGAGTGGGAATGAGCAGTTCTTC. This codes for CASSLGLAGSGNEQFF.

The sample holds a few counts of this clone. V is TRBV5-1 and J is TRBJ2-1; D may be TRBD1 (10 bases). Germline-derived CDR1 and CDR2 are SGHRS and YFSETQ. The CDR3 contains 16 residues. V was shortened by 4 bases and J by 8 bases, with 22 bases between the two germline ends. CDR3 DNA: TGCGCCAGCAGCCCGCCGACAGGGGGCGGGGGGGATGAGCAGTTCTTC. Protein: CASSPPTGGGGDEQFF.

V is TRBV25-1 and J is TRBJ2-3; D is perhaps TRBD2 (7 bases). V was shortened by 1 base and J by 3 bases, with 11 bases between the two germline ends. The CDR3 spans 15 residues. CDR1 is MGHDK, CDR2 SYGVNS, per germline. The CDR3 region has the DNA TGTGCCAGCAGTGAATGGGGGGGCCGGACAGATACGCAGTATTTT. The encoded protein is CASSEWGGRTDTQYF.

The chain couples TRBV29-1 to TRBJ2-7; possible D gene TRBD2, 6 bases. The CDR3 runs 12 residues. CDR1 and CDR2 from the germline V gene are SQVTM and ANQGSEA. Deletions cut 4 bases from V and 6 bases from J, with 13 bases between. The CDR3 bases are TGCAGCGTTGGACTAGGTTTTTCCGAGCAGTACTTC. Residues: CSVGLGFSEQYF.

This clone was recorded a few times. The V and J genes are TRBV11-2 and TRBJ2-1, with TRBD2 matching 9 bases. Trimming cost V 5 bases and J 5 bases; bases outside gene matches: 10. The germline V gene has CDR1 SGHAT and CDR2 FQNNGV. This CDR3 spans 16 amino acids. The CDR3 spells CASSLGRLAGHNEQFF. CDR3 nucleotides: TGTGCCAGCAGCCTGGGACGGCTAGCGGGGCACAATGAGCAGTTCTTC.

The V call is TRBV6-6, the J call TRBJ2-1; 9 positions agree with TRBD2. CDR1 is MNHNY and CDR2 is SVGAGI in the germline V gene (reference sequence). V trimming: 2 bases; J trimming: 7 bases; junction bases outside the gene matches: 3. CDR3 length equals 14 residues. DNA of the CDR3: TGTGCCAGCAGTTACGGCGGGAGGGCAAATGAGCAGTTCTTC. It encodes CASSYGGRANEQFF.

The chain uses TRBV4-1 and TRBJ1-1; D is unresolved. Germline V gives CDR1 MGHRA, CDR2 YSYEKL. The CDR3 is made up of 13 amino acids. V was trimmed by 1 base and J by 11 bases, leaving 14 bases between them. CDR3 sequence (DNA): TGCGCCAGCAGCCAAGGGATGGGAGATGGGGCTTTCTTT. Translating gives CASSQGMGDGAFF.

This clone was counted a single time. The gene calls are TRBV29-1 and TRBJ1-5; 8 bases align to TRBD1. Germline lookup yields CDR1 SQVTM and CDR2 ANQGSEA. CDR3 length: 14 amino acids. V gave up 6 bases and J gave up 4 bases; unmatched junction bases: 8. The CDR3 sequence is CSVAGGFGNQPQHF. Here the CDR3 DNA reads TGCAGCGTGGCAGGGGGCTTCGGTAATCAGCCCCAGCATTTT.

This CDR3 is CASSLVGQGFGGEQFF. In DNA, the CDR3 is TGTGCCAGCAGCTTAGTGGGTCAGGGGTTCGGTGGGGAGCAGTTCTTC. The chain recombines TRBV11-3 with TRBJ2-1; a possible D gene is TRBD1 (6 bases). Trimming pared 1 base from V and 10 bases from J, leaving 20 bases between. The CDR3 sequence is 16 residues long. CDR1 SGHNT and CDR2 YENEEA come from the germline V gene.

The chain is built from TRBV18 and TRBJ2-7; 10 bases match TRBD2. The length of the CDR3 is 17 residues. Germline-derived CDR1 and CDR2 are KGHSH and LQKENI. The V gene end was trimmed by 4 bases and the J gene end by 7 bases; junction bases not matched to a gene: 16. DNA for the CDR3: TGTGCCAGCTCACAACAGGGGCTGCGTGCTAGCGGGAGAGAGCAGTACTTC. Amino acids: CASSQQGLRASGREQYF.

The rearrangement links TRBV7-9 to TRBJ1-3; TRBD1 aligns across 7 bases. Germline loops: CDR1 SEHNR, CDR2 FQNEAQ (reference sequence). V lost 0 bases and J lost 0; bases outside the gene matches: 5. The CDR3 runs 17 residues. The CDR3 nucleotides read TGTGCCAGCAGCTTAGCGGGGGGACAGCACTCTGGAAACACCATATATTTT. This sequence encodes CASSLAGGQHSGNTIYF.

The rearrangement links TRBV19 to TRBJ1-2; D call uncertain. This CDR3 contains 14 residues. Germline values: CDR1 LNHDA, CDR2 SQIVND (reference sequence). V lost 6 bases and J 2 bases, leaving 13 bases between the germline ends. Here the CDR3 DNA reads TGTGCCAGTAGGGAGGAGGGCGGCAACTATGGCTACACCTTC. This sequence encodes CASREEGGNYGYTF. Full variable domain (remainder filled in from reference TRBV19 and TRBJ1-2): DGGITQSPKYLFRKEGQNVTLSCEQNLNHDAMYWYRQDPGQGLRLIYYSQIVNDFQKGDIAEGYSVSREKKESFPLTVTSAQKNPTAFYLCASREEGGNYGYTFGSGTRLTVV.

V usage is TRBV20-1 and J usage is TRBJ1-6; D is ambiguous. Germline loops: CDR1 DFQATT, CDR2 SNEGSKA (reference sequence). V was cut by 5 bases and J by 9 bases, with 8 bases left in between. This CDR3 is built from 11 residues. The CDR3 region is CSAPSGSPLHF. The DNA for the CDR3 is TGCAGTGCTCCCTCGGGTTCACCCCTCCACTTT.

The J gene is TRBJ2-7, the V gene TRBV28; possibly TRBD2 for D (6 bases). The CDR3 has 13 residues. Germline CDR1 MDHEN, CDR2 SYDVKM. V lost 5 bases, J lost 4 bases, and 12 bases lay in between. The CDR3 sequence: CASSRGSRYEQYF. CDR3 coding DNA: TGTGCCAGCAGTCGGGGGAGTAGGTACGAGCAGTACTTC.

This clone was observed a handful of times. Other nucleotide sequences in the sample specify the same CDR3. This sequence joins TRBV9 and TRBJ1-1; no reliable D call. The CDR3 is made up of 13 amino acids. The germline V gene encodes CDR1 SGDLS and CDR2 YYNGEE. The ends were cut back, 0 bases at V and 1 base at J, with 4 bases in the middle. CDR3: CASSVVANTEAFF. CDR3 nucleotide sequence: TGTGCCAGCAGCGTAGTGGCGAACACTGAAGCTTTCTTT.

The rearrangement links TRBV30 to TRBJ2-7; TRBD1 matches at 8 bases. Trimming cost V 0 bases and J 3 bases; bases outside gene matches: 13. The CDR3 runs 17 residues. Looked up from germline, CDR1 is GTSNPN and CDR2 is SVGIG (reference sequence). CDR3 coding DNA: TGTGCCTGGAGTGTACTAGGGGGACAGGTGAGGAGCTACGAGCAGTACTTC. It specifies CAWSVLGGQVRSYEQYF.

The V and J genes are TRBV6-5 and TRBJ2-1; 12 nucleotides line up with TRBD1. CDR1 is MNHEY, CDR2 SVGAGI, per germline. The CDR3 totals 13 residues. V gave up 5 bases and J gave up 13 bases; unmatched junction bases: 6. CDR3: CASSGDRGRTQFF. The DNA of the CDR3 is TGTGCCAGCAGTGGGGACAGGGGGCGTACCCAGTTCTTC.

CDR3: CASSQDLNPTETQYF. CDR3 DNA: TGTGCCAGCAGCCAAGATCTCAACCCTACGGAGACCCAGTACTTC. This rearrangement joins TRBV4-2 to TRBJ2-5; D is undetermined. The CDR3 runs to 15 residues. Per germline, CDR1 LGHNA and CDR2 YNFKEQ. Trimming removed 0 bases at V and 5 bases at J, with 13 bases between.

This chain uses TRBV5-1 with TRBJ2-1; TRBD1 is a possible D gene (5 bases). Germline CDR1 and CDR2: SGHRS and YFSETQ. CDR3 length: 15 residues. Trimming took off 6 bases at V and 5 bases at J, with 18 bases between the two ends. The CDR3 nucleotides read TGCGCCAGCAAGGTGGGCAGGGTAAGGGACAATGAGCAGTTCTTC. Protein product: CASKVGRVRDNEQFF.

The rearrangement joins TRBV7-2 to TRBJ2-2; 13 bases are a match to TRBD2. Looked up from germline, CDR1 is SGHTA and CDR2 is FQGNSA. This CDR3 region has 16 residues. The ends lost 5 bases at V and 4 bases at J; junction bases unmatched: 4. The chain's CDR3 is CASSTRLAGGTGELFF. The CDR3 bases are TGTGCCAGCAGCACCCGACTAGCGGGAGGCACCGGGGAGCTGTTTTTT.

In its sample, this clone was seen a few times. V and J are TRBV6-1 and TRBJ1-2, with 7 bases identical to TRBD1. With 6 bases clipped from V and 3 bases from J, the junction kept 4 bases outside the gene matches. Germline V gene data show CDR1 as MNHNS and CDR2 as SASEGT. The CDR3 runs to 13 residues. The CDR3 DNA is TGTGCCAGCAGGACAGGGTTGGACTATGGCTACACCTTC. It encodes CASRTGLDYGYTF.

This clone has just a few counts. The chain employs TRBV7-9 and TRBJ1-2; D is unresolved. Germline loops: CDR1 SEHNR, CDR2 FQNEAQ (reference sequence). The V and J ends lost 8 bases and 8 bases respectively, with 12 bases between them. The CDR3 has 11 amino acids. The CDR3 spells CASSLGSGYTF. The CDR3 nucleotides read TGTGCCAGCTCACTGGGGAGCGGCTACACCTTC.

This clone has just a few counts. The chain joins TRBV11-1 to TRBJ2-5; possibly TRBD2 for D (6 bases). CDR3 length: 14 amino acids. From germline, CDR1 is SGHAT and CDR2 FQDESV (reference sequence). Trimming removed 5 bases from V and 3 bases from J, with 13 bases in between. The DNA for the CDR3 is TGTGCCAGCAGCCCTGGACTATTAAAAGAGACCCAGTACTTC. This translates into CASSPGLLKETQYF.